This TCR beta chain was documented in a study of memory CD4+ T cells and cytomegalovirus serostatus (dated by TCRdb to between 2019 and 2020). Notes on the research overall: A total of about 33 healthy Belgian adults, of whom 9 were CMV seropositive and about 24 were CMV seronegative, were included in the cohort. CD4+ memory TCRbeta repertoires of a Belgian cohort with known cytomegalovirus serostatus were sequenced in order to replicate a published TCR-based CMV serostatus classifier.

Genomic DNA was extracted from sorted cells with the Quick-DNA Microprep Kit. Amplification of TCRbeta DNA was done with the immunoSEQ hsTCRbeta kit, following the protocol from the manufacturer. TCRbeta libraries were sequenced on an Illumina MiSeq instrument. In the original analysis: Once out-of-frame sequences had been removed, a few million distinct TCRbeta sequences were left, which works out to an average of approximately 73,000 per individual. Each individual was scored by the count of 164 previously reported CMV-associated TCRbeta sequences and the total productive distinct TCRbeta count. A beta-binomial model was reimplemented in Python, and scikit-learn random forests with default parameters were trained on data from the US cohort. On the Belgian cohort, classifier performance was reported as the median AUC, along with percentile confidence intervals, across 10,000 bootstrap iterations. The immuneACCESS repertoire file appears here via TCRdb, limited to in-frame rearrangements. These files lack a portion of the clones; in checked studies, under half of the deficit traces to unresolved V genes, and the cause of the others is not known. V, J and clone size are those of that table, while D and trimming were read from the DNA. The sample profile shows about 50,000 clones; 78% of them were found once. 0.78% of the sample is taken by the ten largest.

Overall study results and their limits: Only CD4+CD45RO+ memory cells were sequenced, in contrast to the original study, which included naive and memory CD4+ and CD8+ populations. On the Belgian cohort, the classifier built on the original framework reached a median bootstrapped AUC of approximately 0.94, with a 95% CI of 0.76-1.00. The results were interpreted as suggesting that the CMV-associated TCR signature is mostly present in the CD4+ memory repertoire. Of fewer than 200 previously reported CMV-associated TCRbeta sequences, some 73 appeared in the CD4+ memory repertoires, each in one to five individuals. For CMV serostatus prediction, a median bootstrapped AUC of 0.95 was reached with the original framework, and a median bootstrapped AUC of roughly 0.89 was reached with a US-trained random forest.

Single viable CD3+CD4+CD8-CD45RO+ cells were sorted as memory CD4+ T cells on a FACSAria II. CMV serostatus was assessed using a Roche Elecsys assay, by which serum IgG against CMV pp150, pp28, p38 and p52 was detected. Following thawing, total CD4+ T cells were enriched through positive selection using CD4 magnetic microbeads. Samples originated from another study that specifically interrogated the CD4+ T cell memory repertoire. Following standard operating procedures, peripheral blood mononuclear cells were isolated and cryopreserved, while serum was kept at -80 degrees C. CD3-PerCP (BW264/56), CD4-APC (RPA-T4), CD45RO-PE (UCHT1) and CD8-Pacific Orange (3B5) antibodies were used for staining, and non-viable cells were excluded with Sytox blue. Of note for this clone: This clone's antigen is unknown. Per-base quality was not reported, and no clone a single base away is much larger than it.

Between the V and J ends, shortened by 2 bases and 2 bases respectively, the junction contains 7 bases. The CDR3 measures 13 amino acids from cysteine to phenylalanine. Only the CDR3 region is kept as DNA, spanning 39 bases read in frame from base 1. The germline V gene sets CDR1 to SNHLY and CDR2 to FYNNEI. Sequenced input: memory CD4+ T cells from blood. The sequence was obtained from an adult in good health and CMV-seronegative. Recombination connected TRBV2 to TRBJ2-7; the D gene is not confidently resolved. The CDR3 corresponds to CASSEQNTYEQYF. The nucleotide sequence is given as TGTGCCAGCAGTGAACAGAATACCTACGAGCAGTACTTC.